Below, 18 T cell receptor beta chains from the same sample are listed, as sequenced in a study of T cells expressing NK-cell markers. No DNA is given; TCRdb re-called the 5' RACE reads and lists each CDR3 protein once. The sample's table shows about 540,000 distinct CDR3 sequences. Sequencing was performed on blood T cells: a sorted CD56 or NKG2C T cell subset, CD4+ or CD8+ T cells, or bulk PBMC T cells (not recorded which). These receptors originate from a young man in good health.

The chain recombines TRBV5-6 with TRBJ2-3. CDR1 is SGHDT, CDR2 YYEEEE, per germline. CDR3 length: 15 residues. CDR3 loop: CASSSDREIKDTQYF.

CDR3 loop: CASSYSGGGGETQYF. The gene calls are TRBV6-5 and TRBJ2-5. Looked up from germline, CDR1 is MNHEY and CDR2 is SVGAGI. The CDR3 is 15 residues long.

The chain couples TRBV19 to TRBJ2-2; TCRdb lists TRBD1, though no DNA is available to test this call. CDR1 and CDR2 from the germline V gene are LNHDA and SQIVND (reference sequence). The CDR3 length is 16 residues. The CDR3 is CASSPGQGIGTGELFF.

The genes are TRBV3-1 and TRBJ2-2; TCRdb proposes TRBD2, but this gene call is untestable without DNA. The CDR3 consists of 16 residues. Germline CDR1 is LGHDT and CDR2 is YNNKEL (reference sequence). This CDR3 reads CASSQVPSGRHGELFF.

This rearrangement joins TRBV4-1 to TRBJ2-4; lacking DNA, the TRBD2 call made by TCRdb goes unchecked. Germline V gives CDR1 MGHRA, CDR2 YSYEKL. CDR3 length equals 17 residues. CDR3 residues: CASSQTPSGRAKNIQYF.

This chain connects TRBV12-5 to TRBJ2-3; TCRdb's D call of TRBD1 is untestable without DNA. The CDR3 is made up of 12 amino acids. Germline V CDR1 and CDR2: LGHNT, FRNRAP. The CDR3 reads CASGLLTGRQYF.

The chain carries TRBV12-3 or TRBV12-4 and TRBJ2-3. This CDR3 is built from 15 residues. CDR3 residues: CASSLGSPSADTQYF.

V and J are TRBV7-3 and TRBJ2-1; TCRdb proposes TRBD2, but this gene call is untestable without DNA. The CDR3 runs to 13 residues. CDR1 and CDR2 (germline): SGHTA, FQGTGA. The CDR3 protein is CASSPTSGPEQFF.

V usage is TRBV7-9 and J usage is TRBJ2-1; with no DNA, the TCRdb D assignment of TRBD1 cannot be verified. The CDR3 has 13 amino acids. Germline loops: CDR1 SEHNR, CDR2 FQNEAQ (reference sequence). The CDR3 here is CASRSTGGVEQFF.

The chain couples TRBV29-1 to TRBJ2-7; the D call of TRBD1 rests on TCRdb alone, since no DNA is present to check it. There are 13 residues in the CDR3. In germline, CDR1 is SQVTM, CDR2 ANQGSEA. CDR3 in amino acids: CSVAPRQRDEQYF.

V is TRBV14 and J is TRBJ2-7. Germline CDR1 reads SGHDN; CDR2 reads FVKESK. The CDR3 is 14 residues long. CDR3 protein: CASSRDPSSYEQYF.

The J gene is TRBJ2-7, the V gene TRBV7-6; with no DNA, the TCRdb D assignment of TRBD2 cannot be verified. This CDR3 is built from 15 residues. CDR1 and CDR2 from the germline V gene are SGHVS and FNYEAQ. This CDR3 reads CASSYEAGVSNEQYF.

The CDR3 sequence: CASRSGQPAQETQYF. The chain couples TRBV7-9 to TRBJ2-5; TCRdb reports TRBD1, a call that lacks DNA to check it against. Germline loops: CDR1 SEHNR, CDR2 FQNEAQ (reference sequence). The CDR3 is 15 amino acids.

The V gene is TRBV9, the J gene TRBJ2-1; without DNA, the TCRdb call of TRBD1 cannot be checked. The CDR3 sequence is 13 residues long. Looked up from germline, CDR1 is SGDLS and CDR2 is YYNGEE. CDR3 sequence: CASSVGPMNEQFF.

This chain links TRBV14 with TRBJ2-5; TCRdb's assignment of TRBD2 cannot be checked, as there is no DNA. The CDR3 is 14 amino acids. The V gene's germline CDR1 is SGHDN and CDR2 FVKESK. CDR3 region: CASSQVPGGETQYF. The variable domain in full, completed from reference TRBV14 and TRBJ2-5, reads EAGVTQFPSHSVIEKGQTVTLRCDPISGHDNLYWYRRVMGKEIKFLLHFVKESKQDESGMPNNRFLAERTGGTYSTLKVQPAELEDSGVYFCASSQVPGGETQYFGPGTRLLVL.

CDR3 sequence reads: CASSPGTVPEKLFF. The chain employs TRBV5-1 and TRBJ1-4; TCRdb's assignment of TRBD1 cannot be checked, as there is no DNA. The CDR3 has 14 amino acids. Germline V CDR1 and CDR2: SGHRS, YFSETQ.

The chain employs TRBV6-1 and TRBJ1-1; the TRBD1 assignment by TCRdb is unverifiable without DNA. Germline lookup yields CDR1 MNHNS and CDR2 SASEGT. There are 13 residues in the CDR3. CDR3 protein: CASSEGTGVGAFF.

V is TRBV6-6 and J is TRBJ2-5; checking the TCRdb D call of TRBD1 is not possible without DNA. The CDR3 extends over 12 amino acids. From germline, CDR1 is MNHNY and CDR2 SVGAGI (reference sequence). The CDR3 is CASSYETGQKYF.